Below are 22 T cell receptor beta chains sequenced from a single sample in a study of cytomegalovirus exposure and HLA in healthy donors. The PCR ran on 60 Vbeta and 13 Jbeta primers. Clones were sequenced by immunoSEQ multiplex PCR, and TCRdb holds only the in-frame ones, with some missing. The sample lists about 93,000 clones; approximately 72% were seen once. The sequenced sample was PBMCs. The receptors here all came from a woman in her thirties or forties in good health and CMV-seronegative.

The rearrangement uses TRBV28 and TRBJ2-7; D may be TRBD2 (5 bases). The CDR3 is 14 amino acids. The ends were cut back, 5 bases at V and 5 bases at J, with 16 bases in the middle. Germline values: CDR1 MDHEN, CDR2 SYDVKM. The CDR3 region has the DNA TGTGCCAGCAGTCCCGCAACTAGGTCGAACGAGCAGTACTTC. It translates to CASSPATRSNEQYF.

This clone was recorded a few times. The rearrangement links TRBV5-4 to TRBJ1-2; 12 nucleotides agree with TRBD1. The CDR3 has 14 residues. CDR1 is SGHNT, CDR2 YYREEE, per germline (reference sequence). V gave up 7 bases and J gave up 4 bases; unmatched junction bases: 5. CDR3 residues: CASGWDRGLYGYTF. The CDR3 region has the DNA TGTGCCAGCGGATGGGACAGGGGGCTCTATGGCTACACCTTC.

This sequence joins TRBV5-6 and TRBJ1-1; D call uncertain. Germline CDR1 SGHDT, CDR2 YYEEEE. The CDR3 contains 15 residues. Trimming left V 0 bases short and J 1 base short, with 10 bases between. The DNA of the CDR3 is TGTGCCAGCAGCTTGGCGGGGAATACGAACACTGAAGCTTTCTTT. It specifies CASSLAGNTNTEAFF.

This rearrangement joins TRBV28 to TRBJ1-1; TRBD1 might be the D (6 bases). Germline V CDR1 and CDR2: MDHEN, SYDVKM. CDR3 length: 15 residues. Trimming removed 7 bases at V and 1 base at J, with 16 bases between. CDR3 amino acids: CASTGADSPNTEAFF. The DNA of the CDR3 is TGTGCCAGCACCGGGGCGGACAGCCCGAACACTGAAGCTTTCTTT. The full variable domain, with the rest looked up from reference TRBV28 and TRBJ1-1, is DVKVTQSSRYLVKRTGEKVFLECVQDMDHENMFWYRQDPGLGLRLIYFSYDVKMKEKGDIPEGYSVSREKKERFSLILESASTNQTSMYLCASTGADSPNTEAFFGQGTRLTVV.

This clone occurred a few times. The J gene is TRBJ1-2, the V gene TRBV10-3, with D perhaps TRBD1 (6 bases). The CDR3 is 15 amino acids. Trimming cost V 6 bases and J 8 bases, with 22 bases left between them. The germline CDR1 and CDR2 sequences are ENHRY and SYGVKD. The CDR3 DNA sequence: TGTGCCATCAGCAATACTACAGGGAGCCCGGAGGGCTACACCTTC. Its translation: CAISNTTGSPEGYTF.

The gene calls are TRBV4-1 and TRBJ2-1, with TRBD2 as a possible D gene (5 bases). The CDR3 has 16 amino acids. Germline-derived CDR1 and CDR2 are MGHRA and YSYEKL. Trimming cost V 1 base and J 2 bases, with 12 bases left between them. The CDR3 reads CASSQVFSETYNEQFF. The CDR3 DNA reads TGCGCCAGCAGCCAAGTTTTTAGCGAGACCTACAATGAGCAGTTCTTC.

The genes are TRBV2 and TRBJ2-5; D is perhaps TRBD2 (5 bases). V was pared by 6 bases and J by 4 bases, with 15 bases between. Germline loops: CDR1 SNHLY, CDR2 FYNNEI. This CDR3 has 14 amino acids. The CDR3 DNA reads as TGTGCCAGCAGACCACGGGAAGGGCTAGAGACCCAGTACTTC. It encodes CASRPREGLETQYF.

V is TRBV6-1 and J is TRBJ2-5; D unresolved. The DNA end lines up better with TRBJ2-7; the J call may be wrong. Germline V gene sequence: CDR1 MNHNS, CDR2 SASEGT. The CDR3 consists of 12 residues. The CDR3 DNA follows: TGTGCCAGCAGTGAAATTCAATACGAGCAGTACTTC. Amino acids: CASSEIQYEQYF.

CDR3 sequence (DNA): TGCGCCAGCAGCTTGGCCGGGACAGACCAAGAGACCCAGTACTTC. Translating it yields CASSLAGTDQETQYF. The V and J genes are TRBV5-1 and TRBJ2-5, with TRBD1 matching 7 bases. The J segment lost 0 bases and the V segment lost 0 bases, leaving 2 bases of the junction unmatched. CDR3 length equals 15 residues. CDR1 SGHRS and CDR2 YFSETQ come from the germline V gene.

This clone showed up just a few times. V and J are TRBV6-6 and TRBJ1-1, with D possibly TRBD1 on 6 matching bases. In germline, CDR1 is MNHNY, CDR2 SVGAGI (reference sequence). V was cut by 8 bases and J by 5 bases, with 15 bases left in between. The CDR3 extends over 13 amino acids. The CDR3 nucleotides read TGTGCCAGCTCTACAGGGTGGGGAACTGAAGCTTTCTTT. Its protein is CASSTGWGTEAFF.

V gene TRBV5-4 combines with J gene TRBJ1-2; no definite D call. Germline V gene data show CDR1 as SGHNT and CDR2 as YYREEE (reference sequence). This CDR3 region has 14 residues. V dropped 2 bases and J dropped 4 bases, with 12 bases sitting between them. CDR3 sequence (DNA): TGTGCCAGCAGCTTCGGCTCGGGGTTCTATGGCTACACCTTC. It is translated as CASSFGSGFYGYTF.

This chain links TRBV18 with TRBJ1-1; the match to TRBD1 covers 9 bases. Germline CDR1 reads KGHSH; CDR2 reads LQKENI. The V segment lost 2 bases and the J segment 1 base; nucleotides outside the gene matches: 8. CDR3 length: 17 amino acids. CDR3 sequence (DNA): TGTGCCAGCTCACCAAGGGACAGGGTGAGACAGAACACTGAAGCTTTCTTT. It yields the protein CASSPRDRVRQNTEAFF.

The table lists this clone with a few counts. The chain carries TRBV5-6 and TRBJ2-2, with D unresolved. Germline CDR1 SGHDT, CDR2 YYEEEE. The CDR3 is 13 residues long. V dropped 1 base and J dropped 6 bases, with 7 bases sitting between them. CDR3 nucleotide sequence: TGTGCCAGCAGCTTGTTCTTTCCCGGGGAGCTGTTTTTT. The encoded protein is CASSLFFPGELFF.

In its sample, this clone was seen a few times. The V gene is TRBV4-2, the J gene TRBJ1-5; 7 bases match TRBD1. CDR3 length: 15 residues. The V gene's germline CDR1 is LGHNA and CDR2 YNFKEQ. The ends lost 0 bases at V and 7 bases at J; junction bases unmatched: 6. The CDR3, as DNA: TGTGCCAGCAGCCAAGATCGGACAGGCGGACAGCCCCAGCATTTT. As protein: CASSQDRTGGQPQHF.

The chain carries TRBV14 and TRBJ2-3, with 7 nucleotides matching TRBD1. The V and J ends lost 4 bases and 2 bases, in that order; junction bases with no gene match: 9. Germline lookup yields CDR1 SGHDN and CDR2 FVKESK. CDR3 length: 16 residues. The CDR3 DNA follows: TGTGCCAGCAGCCCCCTGGGACAGAGCTACACAGATACGCAGTATTTT. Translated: CASSPLGQSYTDTQYF.

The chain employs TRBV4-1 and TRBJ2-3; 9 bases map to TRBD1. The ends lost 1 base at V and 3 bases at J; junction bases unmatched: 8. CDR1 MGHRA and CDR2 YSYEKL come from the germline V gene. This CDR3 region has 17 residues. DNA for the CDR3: TGCGCCAGCAGCCAAGCCGACAGGGGGTTTAGGACAGATACGCAGTATTTT. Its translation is CASSQADRGFRTDTQYF.

The CDR3 sequence: CASSQEIGGRYEQYF. The CDR3 nucleotides are TGTGCCAGCAGCCAAGAGATCGGGGGTAGATACGAGCAGTACTTC. J is TRBJ2-7 and V is TRBV14; D perhaps matches TRBD2 (6 bases). Looked up from germline, CDR1 is SGHDN and CDR2 is FVKESK. Trimming shortened V by 0 bases and J by 4 bases, and 13 bases separated the two germline ends. This CDR3 is built from 15 residues.

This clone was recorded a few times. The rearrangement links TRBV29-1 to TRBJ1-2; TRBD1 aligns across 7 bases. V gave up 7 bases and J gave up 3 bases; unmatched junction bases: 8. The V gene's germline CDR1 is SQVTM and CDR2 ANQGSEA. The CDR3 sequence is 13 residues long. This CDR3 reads CSDDRVNHYGYTF. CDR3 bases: TGCAGCGACGACAGGGTGAACCACTATGGCTACACCTTC. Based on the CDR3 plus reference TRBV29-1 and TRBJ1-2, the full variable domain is SAVISQKPSRDICQRGTSLTIQCQVDSQVTMMFWYRQQPGQSLTLIATANQGSEATYESGFVIDKFPISRPNLTFSTLTVSNMSPEDSSIYLCSDDRVNHYGYTFGSGTRLTVV.

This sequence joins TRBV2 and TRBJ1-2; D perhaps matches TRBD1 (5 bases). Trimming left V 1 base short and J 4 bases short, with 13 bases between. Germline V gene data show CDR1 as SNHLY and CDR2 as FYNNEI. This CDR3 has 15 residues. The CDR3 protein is CASSEEAGDGYGYTF. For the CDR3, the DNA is TGTGCCAGCAGTGAAGAGGCGGGGGATGGCTATGGCTACACCTTC.

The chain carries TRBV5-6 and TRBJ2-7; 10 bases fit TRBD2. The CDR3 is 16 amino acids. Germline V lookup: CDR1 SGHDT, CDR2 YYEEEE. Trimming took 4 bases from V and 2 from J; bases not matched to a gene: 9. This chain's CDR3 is CASSRPSGREAYEQYF. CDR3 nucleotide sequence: TGTGCCAGCAGCCGACCAAGCGGGAGGGAGGCCTACGAGCAGTACTTC.

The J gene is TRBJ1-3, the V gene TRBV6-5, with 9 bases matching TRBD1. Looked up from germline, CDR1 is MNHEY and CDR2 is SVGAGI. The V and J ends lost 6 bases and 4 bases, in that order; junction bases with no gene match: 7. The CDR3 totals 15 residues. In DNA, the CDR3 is TGTGCCAGCAGCCCTGGGACAGGGAGCGGAAACACCATATATTTT. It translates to CASSPGTGSGNTIYF.

CDR3 protein: CASSVTGSRSYEQYF. In DNA, the CDR3 is TGTGCCAGCAGCGTTACCGGGAGTAGGTCCTACGAGCAGTACTTC. The rearrangement links TRBV9 to TRBJ2-7, with D perhaps TRBD2 (6 bases). The germline V gene has CDR1 SGDLS and CDR2 YYNGEE. The CDR3 runs to 15 residues. V lost 2 bases and J 1 base, leaving 13 bases between the germline ends.